A single sample is the source of the 32 T cell receptor beta chains below, sequenced in a study of cytomegalovirus exposure and HLA in healthy donors. This PCR relied on a set of 60 Vbeta primers and 13 Jbeta primers. Assay used: immunoSEQ multiplex PCR; TCRdb lists only in-frame clones, some missing. This table has some 120,000 clones, more than 80% appearing once. The material sequenced was PBMCs. All receptors come from a male donor in good health and CMV-seronegative.

The rearrangement links TRBV30 to TRBJ2-3; D gene unclear. Germline loops: CDR1 GTSNPN, CDR2 SVGIG (reference sequence). This CDR3 is 12 amino acids long. Trimming took off 3 bases at V and 4 bases at J, with 8 bases between the two ends. CDR3 DNA sequence: TGTGCCTGGAGCGCCGGAGCAGATACGCAGTATTTT. This encodes CAWSAGADTQYF. The full variable domain, rest sourced from reference TRBV30 and TRBJ2-3, is SQTIHQWPATLVQPVGSPLSLECTVEGTSNPNLYWYRQAAGRGLQLLFYSVGIGQISSEVPQNLSASRPQDRQFILSSKKLLLSDSGFYLCAWSAGADTQYFGPGTRLTVL.

The chain joins TRBV11-2 to TRBJ1-2, with TRBD1 identical over 7 bases. Germline values: CDR1 SGHAT, CDR2 FQNNGV. The ends lost 3 bases at V and 3 bases at J; junction bases unmatched: 1. The CDR3 is 13 amino acids. CDR3 nucleotides: TGTGCCAGCAGCTTCGGGACAGACTATGGCTACACCTTC. Translating gives CASSFGTDYGYTF.

The rearrangement joins TRBV5-1 to TRBJ2-2; D possibly corresponds to TRBD2 (6 bases). V lost 0 bases and J lost 0, with 21 bases in between. CDR3 size: 20 residues. Looked up from germline, CDR1 is SGHRS and CDR2 is YFSETQ. The CDR3 loop is CASSLVGGWEDKANTGELFF. Written as DNA, the CDR3 is TGCGCCAGCAGCTTGGTCGGAGGGTGGGAGGACAAAGCGAACACCGGGGAGCTGTTTTTT.

The gene calls are TRBV7-3 and TRBJ2-1, with 9 nucleotides matching TRBD2. The J segment lost 6 bases and the V segment lost 1 base, leaving 4 bases of the junction unmatched. The germline V gene has CDR1 SGHTA and CDR2 FQGTGA. The CDR3 loop spans 15 amino acids. Written as DNA, the CDR3 is TGTGCCAGCAGCTTAAGGGGCGGGGGGGCCAATGAGCAGTTCTTC. This encodes CASSLRGGGANEQFF.

This clone appeared a single time. V is TRBV28 and J is TRBJ2-7, with 8 bases lining up with TRBD2. Per the germline V gene, CDR1 is MDHEN and CDR2 is SYDVKM. With V trimmed by 5 bases and J by 0 bases, 6 bases remained unmatched. This CDR3 comprises 15 residues. The CDR3 nucleotides read TGTGCCAGCAGTCAACCGGGAGGGAGCTCCTACGAGCAGTACTTC. Translated, it gives CASSQPGGSSYEQYF.

This CDR3 reads CAISESWRPEGEQYF. Written as DNA, the CDR3 is TGTGCCATCAGTGAGTCTTGGAGGCCTGAGGGCGAGCAGTACTTC. The chain is built from TRBV10-3 and TRBJ2-7, with D perhaps TRBD2 (5 bases). This CDR3 region has 15 residues. Germline V gene sequence: CDR1 ENHRY, CDR2 SYGVKD. V was clipped by 0 bases and J by 6 bases, with 15 bases between them.

This clone was counted a single time. The rearrangement uses TRBV5-6 and TRBJ1-1; perhaps TRBD1 as D (6 bases). This CDR3 region has 17 residues. The germline V gene encodes CDR1 SGHDT and CDR2 YYEEEE. Trimming shortened V by 3 bases and J by 1 base, and 19 bases separated the two germline ends. CDR3 in amino acids: CASSSMGGAGENTEAFF. CDR3 sequence (DNA): TGTGCCAGCAGCTCAATGGGGGGGGCCGGGGAGAACACTGAAGCTTTCTTT.

This rearrangement joins TRBV27 to TRBJ1-1; D possibly corresponds to TRBD1 (5 bases). Germline V gene data show CDR1 as MNHEY and CDR2 as SMNVEV (reference sequence). Trimming left V 2 bases short and J 5 bases short, with 15 bases between. The CDR3 runs to 15 residues. In nucleotides, the CDR3 is TGTGCCAGCAGTTTAGAATTTGGGGCGCGGACTGAAGCTTTCTTT. Translation: CASSLEFGARTEAFF.

Of note for this clone: Different DNA sequences within this sample yield the same CDR3. The genes are TRBV30 and TRBJ2-5; D is uncertain. Germline V gene lookup returns CDR1 GTSNPN and CDR2 SVGIG (reference sequence). V lost 0 bases and J lost 5, with 4 bases in between. This CDR3 has 11 residues. Here the CDR3 DNA reads TGTGCCTGGAGTGTCGGTGAGACCCAGTACTTC. Translated, it gives CAWSVGETQYF.

This clone showed up just once. The V gene is TRBV6-1, the J gene TRBJ2-7; D call uncertain. CDR1 is MNHNS, CDR2 SASEGT, per germline. Trimming shortened V by 1 base and J by 5 bases, and 12 bases separated the two germline ends. This CDR3 is built from 14 residues. The CDR3 here is CASSEVSRGNEQYF. The CDR3 coding sequence is TGTGCCAGCAGTGAAGTCTCCAGAGGCAACGAGCAGTACTTC.

This clone was seen only once. This chain connects TRBV30 to TRBJ2-3; the match to TRBD2 covers 7 bases. Germline V gives CDR1 GTSNPN, CDR2 SVGIG (reference sequence). The CDR3 runs to 10 residues. This CDR3 reads CASGRQTQYF. The DNA of the CDR3 is TGTGCTTCCGGGAGGCAAACGCAGTATTTT.

The rearrangement joins TRBV7-9 to TRBJ2-5; TRBD1 might be the D (5 bases). This CDR3 has 13 amino acids. Germline loops: CDR1 SEHNR, CDR2 FQNEAQ (reference sequence). Trimming left V 0 bases short and J 4 bases short, with 6 bases between. This CDR3 is CASSLAQGETQYF. DNA for the CDR3: TGTGCCAGCAGCTTAGCGCAGGGAGAGACCCAGTACTTC.

This chain connects TRBV9 to TRBJ2-1; D possibly corresponds to TRBD2 (5 bases). CDR1 and CDR2 (germline): SGDLS, YYNGEE. The CDR3 extends over 15 amino acids. The ends were cut back, 3 bases at V and 5 bases at J, with 15 bases in the middle. In DNA form, the CDR3 reads TGTGCCAGCAGCGCCGGCGGGCCGCCAAACAATGAGCAGTTCTTC. Amino acids: CASSAGGPPNNEQFF.

The V call is TRBV6-6, the J call TRBJ2-7; D ambiguous. This CDR3 region has 14 residues. V was clipped by 0 bases and J by 3 bases, with 9 bases between them. Germline CDR1 MNHNY, CDR2 SVGAGI (reference sequence). CDR3 DNA: TGTGCCAGCAGTTACTCGGTCTCGAGCTACGAGCAGTACTTC. It encodes CASSYSVSSYEQYF.

The chain combines TRBV5-6 with TRBJ1-2; D is unclear. This CDR3 region has 13 residues. V lost 4 bases and J lost 0, with 7 bases in between. The V gene's germline CDR1 is SGHDT and CDR2 YYEEEE. As DNA, the CDR3 is TGTGCCAGCAGCGGAACAGCTAACTATGGCTACACCTTC. Its protein is CASSGTANYGYTF.

In this sample, this clone turned up a few times. The V and J genes are TRBV4-2 and TRBJ2-1, with 15 nucleotides matching TRBD2. Germline-derived CDR1 and CDR2 are LGHNA and YNFKEQ. The ends lost 0 bases at V and 0 bases at J; junction bases unmatched: 6. The CDR3 covers 20 residues. CDR3 amino acids: CASSQDLGLAGGSSYNEQFF. The CDR3 DNA reads as TGTGCCAGCAGCCAAGATCTCGGACTAGCGGGAGGGAGCTCCTACAATGAGCAGTTCTTC.

The gene calls are TRBV28 and TRBJ2-7, with 11 bases fitting TRBD1. With 9 bases clipped from V and 6 bases from J, the junction kept 13 bases outside the gene matches. Germline-derived CDR1 and CDR2 are MDHEN and SYDVKM. This CDR3 region has 15 residues. The CDR3 sequence is CARRTGGVITSEQYF. The CDR3 bases are TGTGCCAGGAGGACAGGGGGCGTCATAACGTCCGAGCAGTACTTC.

This clone was seen only once. The genes are TRBV11-3 and TRBJ2-2; D unclear. Trimming took off 1 base at V and 3 bases at J, with 9 bases between the two ends. CDR1 and CDR2 from the germline V gene are SGHNT and YENEEA. The CDR3 covers 15 residues. The CDR3 here is CASSLGTSDTGELFF. The CDR3 bases are TGTGCCAGCAGCTTAGGTACATCCGACACCGGGGAGCTGTTTTTT.

The chain has TRBV11-2 and TRBJ1-2, with 9 bases matching TRBD1. Germline CDR1 and CDR2: SGHAT and FQNNGV. This CDR3 region has 14 residues. Trimming at V came to 3 bases and at J to 7 bases, leaving 6 bases not matched to a gene. The CDR3 DNA is TGTGCCAGCAGCTTGATACAGGGGGCGAGTGGCTACACCTTC. It encodes CASSLIQGASGYTF. Filled out from reference TRBV11-2 and TRBJ1-2, the complete variable domain reads EAGVAQSPRYKIIEKRQSVAFWCNPISGHATLYWYQQILGQGPKLLIQFQNNGVVDDSQLPKDRFSAERLKGVDSTLKIQPAKLEDSAVYLCASSLIQGASGYTFGSGTRLTVV.

In DNA, the CDR3 is TGTGCCAGCAGTCTTTCGGGGGTTGGCACAGATACGCAGTATTTT. Protein: CASSLSGVGTDTQYF. The chain uses TRBV6-4 and TRBJ2-3, with D possibly TRBD2 on 6 matching bases. V was clipped by 5 bases and J by 1 base, with 13 bases between them. The length of the CDR3 is 15 residues. Looked up from germline, CDR1 is MRHNA and CDR2 is SNTAGT.

The chain uses TRBV11-2 and TRBJ2-3, with TRBD2 matching 8 bases. J gave up 2 bases and V 3 bases, and 4 bases lay outside the gene matches. The germline V gene has CDR1 SGHAT and CDR2 FQNNGV. This CDR3 comprises 15 residues. The CDR3 DNA reads as TGTGCCAGCAGCTTTGACGGGGGGGCCACAGATACGCAGTATTTT. It codes for CASSFDGGATDTQYF.

The chain links TRBV5-1 to TRBJ1-2, with 7 bases identical to TRBD1. CDR3 size: 16 residues. Germline CDR1 reads SGHRS; CDR2 reads YFSETQ. V lost 2 bases, J lost 4 bases, and 11 bases stayed unmatched. CDR3 residues: CASSFTGDALLYGYTF. The CDR3 bases are TGCGCCAGCAGCTTTACAGGGGACGCCCTCCTCTATGGCTACACCTTC.

The J gene is TRBJ2-7, the V gene TRBV6-1, with D uncertain. The CDR3 has 12 amino acids. Germline CDR1 MNHNS, CDR2 SASEGT. Trimming removed 6 bases at V and 6 bases at J, with 12 bases between. The CDR3 nucleotides read TGTGCCAGCAGGGAAACCGTCGGCGAGCAGTACTTC. This codes for CASRETVGEQYF.

The chain uses TRBV6-5 and TRBJ2-3; 13 nucleotides match TRBD2. Trimming at V came to 6 bases and at J to 7 bases, leaving 4 bases not matched to a gene. The CDR3 consists of 14 residues. CDR1 and CDR2 from the germline V gene are MNHEY and SVGAGI. This CDR3 reads CASRTSGGAYTQYF. The CDR3 coding sequence is TGTGCCAGCAGAACTAGCGGGGGGGCCTATACGCAGTATTTT.

The CDR3 sequence is CASSPFTTGSGEKLFF. The CDR3 DNA sequence: TGCGCCAGCAGTCCTTTCACGACAGGGTCGGGTGAAAAACTGTTTTTT. The chain couples TRBV5-1 to TRBJ1-4; 7 bases fit TRBD1. CDR3 length: 16 amino acids. The V gene end was trimmed by 5 bases and the J gene end by 7 bases; junction bases not matched to a gene: 14. Germline values: CDR1 SGHRS, CDR2 YFSETQ.

The chain employs TRBV12-2 and TRBJ1-1; TRBD1 was called by the table and not checked on the DNA. TRBV12-2 is a known pseudogene. The CDR3 has 15 amino acids. The CDR3 DNA reads TGTGCAAGTCGCTTCTGTCTTGGACAAAACACTGAAGCTTTCTTT. This encodes CASRFCLGQNTEAFF.

V and J are TRBV27 and TRBJ1-4, with 9 bases matching TRBD1. Germline V gives CDR1 MNHEY, CDR2 SMNVEV (reference sequence). The CDR3 totals 15 residues. Trimming took 6 bases from V and 9 from J; bases not matched to a gene: 11. The CDR3 spells CASRHPGQGVKKLFF. CDR3 bases: TGTGCCAGCAGGCACCCGGGACAGGGTGTTAAAAAACTGTTTTTT. The whole variable domain, filled in from reference TRBV27 and TRBJ1-4, reads EAQVTQNPRYLITVTGKKLTVTCSQNMNHEYMSWYRQDPGLGLRQIYYSMNVEVTDKGDVPEGYKVSRKEKRNFPLILESPSPNQTSLYFCASRHPGQGVKKLFFGSGTQLSVL.

The chain joins TRBV4-2 to TRBJ2-1, with 10 bases that match TRBD2. This CDR3 is built from 16 residues. After removal of 1 base from V and 0 bases from J, the junction contained 0 bases not matched to a gene. Germline V gene data show CDR1 as LGHNA and CDR2 as YNFKEQ. CDR3 nucleotides: TGTGCCAGCAGCCAAGGGACTAGCGGCTCCTACAATGAGCAGTTCTTC. It translates to CASSQGTSGSYNEQFF.

The chain is built from TRBV10-3 and TRBJ2-3; D possibly corresponds to TRBD1 (6 bases). V gave up 4 bases and J gave up 3 bases, with 14 bases separating them. CDR3 size: 15 residues. Germline assignment: CDR1 ENHRY and CDR2 SYGVKD. The CDR3: CAISGLDRFTDTQYF. In DNA, the CDR3 is TGTGCCATCAGTGGCTTGGACAGATTTACAGATACGCAGTATTTT.

The chain joins TRBV4-1 to TRBJ1-4; unclear D gene. Germline CDR1 reads MGHRA; CDR2 reads YSYEKL. The CDR3 runs to 17 residues. The V and J ends lost 0 bases and 1 base respectively, with 12 bases between them. The CDR3 protein is CASSQEEALGTNEKLFF. Here the CDR3 DNA reads TGCGCCAGCAGCCAAGAAGAGGCGCTCGGAACTAATGAAAAACTGTTTTTT.

The chain joins TRBV11-2 to TRBJ1-1, with 9 bases matching TRBD1. Germline CDR1 and CDR2: SGHAT and FQNNGV. The CDR3 is made up of 15 amino acids. Trimming at V came to 5 bases and at J to 1 base, leaving 5 bases not matched to a gene. CDR3 residues: CASSPGTGSNTEAFF. CDR3 coding DNA: TGTGCCAGCAGCCCGGGGACAGGGTCGAACACTGAAGCTTTCTTT.

V is TRBV5-1 and J is TRBJ1-5; the D gene is possibly TRBD1 (6 bases). The CDR3 runs to 15 residues. Germline CDR1 reads SGHRS; CDR2 reads YFSETQ. Trimming cost V 5 bases and J 4 bases, with 16 bases left between them. This CDR3 is CASSPTGGANQPQHF. The CDR3 nucleotides read TGCGCCAGCAGTCCCACGGGGGGCGCAAATCAGCCCCAGCATTTT. Variable domain in full (rest from reference TRBV5-1 and TRBJ1-5): KAGVTQTPRYLIKTRGQQVTLSCSPISGHRSVSWYQQTPGQGLQFLFEYFSETQRNKGNFPGRFSGRQFSNSRSEMNVSTLELGDSALYLCASSPTGGANQPQHFGDGTRLSIL.